The 30 T cell receptor beta chains below come from one sample, sequenced in a study of T-cell memory formation after mild COVID-19. TCRdb reprocessed the 5' RACE reads via MiXCR and lists one record per CDR3 protein. The data show 100,000 to 150,000 distinct CDR3 sequences, with about a sixth seen just once and around 4.8% held by the top ten. The specimen sequenced was PBMCs or a T cell subset sorted from them (not recorded which). Receptor source: a man younger than 35 who had mild COVID-19 (a few samples of this study predate the infection). Cell type and time point are not known.

The chain carries TRBV5-1 and TRBJ2-3; no definite D call. Germline assignment: CDR1 SGHRS and CDR2 YFSETQ. The CDR3 spans 14 residues. Trimming removed 4 bases at V and 0 bases at J, with 9 bases between. The CDR3 bases are TGCGCCAGCAGCGCTCGTCCTAGCACAGATACGCAGTATTTT. Its protein product is CASSARPSTDTQYF. The full variable domain, in which reference TRBV5-1 and TRBJ2-3 provide the parts outside the CDR3, is KAGVTQTPRYLIKTRGQQVTLSCSPISGHRSVSWYQQTPGQGLQFLFEYFSETQRNKGNFPGRFSGRQFSNSRSEMNVSTLELGDSALYLCASSARPSTDTQYFGPGTRLTVL.

This chain joins TRBV5-5 and TRBJ1-1; maybe TRBD1 (6 bases). Germline values: CDR1 SGHKS, CDR2 YYEKEE (reference sequence). The ends were cut back, 6 bases at V and 3 bases at J, with 18 bases in the middle. This CDR3 has 15 residues. CDR3 sequence: CASTQALGGYTEAFF. The CDR3 DNA sequence: TGTGCCAGCACCCAGGCTTTGGGGGGCTACACTGAAGCTTTCTTT.

The chain uses TRBV5-1 and TRBJ2-5; D might be TRBD1 (5 bases). Germline CDR1 SGHRS, CDR2 YFSETQ. Deletions cut 0 bases from V and 1 base from J, with 13 bases between. CDR3 length: 16 amino acids. The CDR3 here is CASSLGPLGAQETQYF. CDR3 in DNA: TGCGCCAGCAGCTTGGGACCCCTTGGGGCCCAAGAGACCCAGTACTTC.

This chain uses TRBV12-3 or TRBV12-4 with TRBJ1-1; 9 nucleotides align to TRBD1. The CDR3 has 13 amino acids. Trimming cost V 6 bases and J 1 base; bases outside gene matches: 0. CDR3 in amino acids: CASRTGGNTEAFF. In DNA form, the CDR3 reads TGTGCCAGCAGGACAGGGGGGAACACTGAAGCTTTCTTT.

The rearrangement joins TRBV4-1 to TRBJ1-2, with TRBD1 matching 11 bases. V dropped 2 bases and J dropped 6; count of bases not matched to a gene: 5. Germline assignment: CDR1 MGHRA and CDR2 YSYEKL. The CDR3 totals 15 residues. The CDR3 here is CASSQRGQGANGYTF. The CDR3 coding sequence is TGCGCCAGCAGCCAACGAGGACAGGGGGCAAATGGCTACACCTTC.

The chain joins TRBV10-3 to TRBJ1-2, with D maybe TRBD1 (5 bases). The ends were cut back, 7 bases at V and 3 bases at J, with 12 bases in the middle. This CDR3 has 13 amino acids. Germline V gives CDR1 ENHRY, CDR2 SYGVKD. In nucleotides, the CDR3 is TGTGCCATCAAGTCAGGGTCGTACTATGGCTACACCTTC. Translation: CAIKSGSYYGYTF.

CDR3 region: CASRPATGSNTIYF. The CDR3 nucleotides read TGTGCCAGCAGACCGGCCACAGGGAGCAACACCATATATTTT. The genes are TRBV12-3 or TRBV12-4 and TRBJ1-3; weak D call: TRBD1 (6 bases). Trimming took off 6 bases at V and 7 bases at J, with 16 bases between the two ends. The CDR3 has 14 residues.

A few counts support this clonotype. This rearrangement joins TRBV15 to TRBJ2-5; D assignment may be TRBD1 or TRBD2 (6 bases each). The ends were cut back, 1 base at V and 5 bases at J, with 11 bases in the middle. The CDR3 has 14 residues. Germline V CDR1 and CDR2: LNHNV, YYDKDF (reference sequence). CDR3 sequence: CATSRGGAVETQYF. DNA for the CDR3: TGTGCCACCAGCAGAGGGGGGGCCGTTGAGACCCAGTACTTC.

This clonotype appeared many times. The chain uses TRBV24-1 and TRBJ2-2; 7 nucleotides align to TRBD1. V shed 4 bases, J shed 0 bases, and the junction held 7 bases outside the gene matches. The CDR3 runs 17 residues. CDR1 is KGHDR and CDR2 is SFDVKD in the germline V gene. This CDR3 is CATSELGTAANTGELFF. DNA of the CDR3: TGTGCCACCAGTGAACTAGGGACAGCTGCGAACACCGGGGAGCTGTTTTTT.

The chain recombines TRBV12-3 or TRBV12-4 with TRBJ1-2; no clear D. CDR3 length equals 12 residues. V gave up 3 bases and J gave up 7 bases, with 9 bases separating them. DNA of the CDR3: TGTGCCAGCAGTTTGGGTAGGGCTGGCTACACCTTC. Translation: CASSLGRAGYTF.

This clonotype has at least ten counts. The chain carries TRBV5-1 and TRBJ2-3; TRBD2 matches 11 bases. Per the germline V gene, CDR1 is SGHRS and CDR2 is YFSETQ. V lost 2 bases, J lost 1 base, and 3 bases stayed unmatched. The CDR3 contains 16 residues. For the CDR3, the DNA is TGCGCCAGCAGCTTATCGACTAGCGGGGGCACAGATACGCAGTATTTT. Residues: CASSLSTSGGTDTQYF.

The chain links TRBV10-2 to TRBJ1-1; D possibly corresponds to TRBD1 (5 bases). Germline loops: CDR1 WSHSY, CDR2 SAAADI. Trimming removed 8 bases at V and 7 bases at J, with 20 bases between. This CDR3 contains 14 residues. The CDR3: CASFRGATGDEAFF. CDR3 in DNA: TGCGCCAGCTTTCGCGGAGCCACAGGCGATGAAGCTTTCTTT.

The chain links TRBV5-1 to TRBJ2-7; D is perhaps TRBD2 (6 bases). The germline gives CDR1 SGHRS, CDR2 YFSETQ. This CDR3 contains 14 residues. V was trimmed by 7 bases and J by 2 bases, leaving 16 bases between them. CDR3 sequence (DNA): TGCGCCAGCGGGAGCGGAGGGCCCGCCTACGAGCAGTACTTC. It encodes CASGSGGPAYEQYF.

V and J are TRBV7-2 and TRBJ2-7, with D possibly being TRBD1 (6 bases). The CDR3 consists of 14 residues. Trimming stripped 4 bases from V and 0 bases from J, with 10 bases between. Germline CDR1 is SGHTA and CDR2 is FQGNSA. CDR3: CASSSGQSSYEQYV. The CDR3 coding sequence is TGTGCCAGCAGCTCCGGACAGAGCTCCTACGAGCAGTACGTC.

The V gene is TRBV2, the J gene TRBJ2-1; 10 nucleotides match TRBD2. V was pared by 5 bases and J by 7 bases, with 11 bases of the junction left unmatched. This CDR3 has 16 residues. The germline V gene has CDR1 SNHLY and CDR2 FYNNEI. The DNA of the CDR3 is TGTGCCAGCAGTCGGCGCGTAGCGGGGGGTTTGAATGAGCAGTTCTTC. It codes for CASSRRVAGGLNEQFF.

The CDR3 coding sequence is TGTGCCAGCAGCCTAACGGGCGGTTTAGGGACAGATACGCAGTATTTT. It codes for CASSLTGGLGTDTQYF. This chain joins TRBV4-2 and TRBJ2-3; D not resolved. This CDR3 region has 16 residues. Germline CDR1 LGHNA, CDR2 YNFKEQ. V lost 4 bases and J 3 bases, leaving 17 bases between the germline ends.

The gene calls are TRBV5-6 and TRBJ2-3; D is ambiguous. The CDR3 contains 14 residues. The germline gives CDR1 SGHDT, CDR2 YYEEEE. Trimming stripped 2 bases from V and 0 bases from J, with 7 bases between. The CDR3 region has the DNA TGTGCCAGCAGCTTCTACTCTAGCACAGATACGCAGTATTTT. Translating gives CASSFYSSTDTQYF.

The gene calls are TRBV6-5 and TRBJ2-7; D might be TRBD1 (5 bases). Trimming removed 8 bases from V and 0 bases from J, with 14 bases in between. This CDR3 has 14 residues. The V gene's germline CDR1 is MNHEY and CDR2 SVGAGI. The CDR3 nucleotides read TGTGCCAGCCGACAGCTCCAGGGCTCCTACGAGCAGTACGTC. It is translated as CASRQLQGSYEQYV.

V usage is TRBV20-1 and J usage is TRBJ2-6; D is uncertain. Looked up from germline, CDR1 is DFQATT and CDR2 is SNEGSKA (reference sequence). V lost 5 bases and J 0 bases, leaving 11 bases between the germline ends. This CDR3 contains 15 residues. The CDR3 reads CSAHPVYSGANVLTF. CDR3 in DNA: TGCAGTGCTCACCCCGTCTACTCTGGGGCCAACGTCCTGACTTTC.

The rearrangement uses TRBV6-5 and TRBJ2-1; 9 positions match TRBD1. Trimming took 4 bases from V and 13 from J; bases not matched to a gene: 11. Germline V gene data show CDR1 as MNHEY and CDR2 as SVGAGI. This CDR3 comprises 14 residues. Here the CDR3 reads CASSLPPGQGTQFF. Here the CDR3 DNA reads TGTGCCAGCAGTTTACCCCCTGGACAGGGGACTCAGTTCTTC.

The chain links TRBV5-4 to TRBJ1-1, with D perhaps matching TRBD1 (5 bases). With 4 bases removed from V and 3 bases from J, the gap between germline ends came to 13 bases. The CDR3 loop spans 14 amino acids. Germline loops: CDR1 SGHNT, CDR2 YYREEE (reference sequence). The CDR3 region has the DNA TGTGCCAGCAGCGACGGGACGCTGTACACTGAAGCTTTCTTT. Translating it yields CASSDGTLYTEAFF. Looking up the rest from reference TRBV5-4 and TRBJ1-1 gives the full variable domain: ETGVTQSPTHLIKTRGQQVTLRCSSQSGHNTVSWYQQALGQGPQFIFQYYREEENGRGNFPPRFSGLQFPNYSSELNVNALELDDSALYLCASSDGTLYTEAFFGQGTRLTVV.

The chain couples TRBV5-1 to TRBJ2-2; TRBD1 is a possible D gene (6 bases). CDR1 SGHRS and CDR2 YFSETQ come from the germline V gene. V shed 3 bases and J shed 3 bases, with 9 bases lying between them. The CDR3 has 14 residues. The CDR3 loop is CASSSDSHTGELFF. As DNA, the CDR3 is TGCGCCAGCAGCTCGGACAGCCACACCGGGGAGCTGTTTTTT.

V gene TRBV6-1 combines with J gene TRBJ2-5; perhaps D is TRBD1 or TRBD2 (5 bases each). There are 16 residues in the CDR3. Germline V gene sequence: CDR1 MNHNS, CDR2 SASEGT. The V end was cut by 4 bases, the J end by 1 base, with 16 bases between. The CDR3 region has the DNA TGTGCCAGCAGTGTTAGGGGACCGCAACCCCAAGAGACCCAGTACTTC. This translates into CASSVRGPQPQETQYF.

The J gene is TRBJ2-3, the V gene TRBV20-1; weak D call: TRBD2 (5 bases). V dropped 6 bases and J dropped 2 bases, with 12 bases sitting between them. CDR1 and CDR2 (germline): DFQATT, SNEGSKA (reference sequence). CDR3 size: 13 residues. The CDR3 sequence: CSASRTVTDTQYF. The CDR3 DNA sequence: TGCAGTGCCTCGAGGACTGTCACAGATACGCAGTATTTT.

V usage is TRBV9 and J usage is TRBJ2-1, with TRBD1 identical over 10 bases. The trim removed 0 bases at V and 8 bases at J, leaving 5 bases unmatched. The CDR3 has 15 amino acids. Germline-derived CDR1 and CDR2 are SGDLS and YYNGEE. The CDR3 DNA is TGTGCCAGCAGCGTAGTGGGACAGGGGTTCGATGAGCAGTTCTTC. It is translated as CASSVVGQGFDEQFF.

About this clonotype: A junction end diverges from the germline sequence, so it may reflect a read error. The chain joins TRBV20-1 to TRBJ1-4, with TRBD1 identical over 8 bases. The CDR3 has 11 residues. Per germline, CDR1 DFQATT and CDR2 SNEGSKA (reference sequence). CDR3 coding DNA: TGTCTCGGACAGGGTAATGAAAAACTGTTTTTT. Its translation: CLGQGNEKLFF.

This clonotype was counted many times. This chain uses TRBV7-8 with TRBJ2-1; D unresolved. V was cut by 6 bases and J by 9 bases, with 9 bases left in between. The CDR3 totals 11 residues. Germline V gene sequence: CDR1 SGHVS, CDR2 FQNEAQ. CDR3 DNA: TGTGCCAGCAGGCTGCAAGCTGAGCAGTTCTTC. Translated, it gives CASRLQAEQFF.

This chain links TRBV5-1 with TRBJ2-7; TRBD1 matches 8 bases. Germline values: CDR1 SGHRS, CDR2 YFSETQ. V shed 4 bases and J 6 bases; nucleotides not matched to a gene: 12. The CDR3 is made up of 15 amino acids. The CDR3 sequence is CASSVPQGEGSEQYF. The CDR3 DNA reads TGCGCCAGCAGCGTTCCACAGGGGGAAGGATCCGAGCAGTACTTC.

This clonotype was counted ten times or more. The CDR3 region has the DNA TGTGCCTGGAGTATGGAGGGGGAGAGGGAAAAACTGTTTTTT. Its translation is CAWSMEGEREKLFF. V usage is TRBV30 and J usage is TRBJ1-4; maybe TRBD1 (6 bases). Trimming removed 2 bases from V and 8 bases from J, with 15 bases in between. The V gene's germline CDR1 is GTSNPN and CDR2 SVGIG (reference sequence). CDR3 length equals 14 residues.

The rearrangement uses TRBV4-2 and TRBJ2-2; 9 bases are a match to TRBD2. V lost 4 bases and J lost 2; bases outside the gene matches: 8. CDR3 size: 17 residues. Germline V gene lookup returns CDR1 LGHNA and CDR2 YNFKEQ. DNA of the CDR3: TGTGCCAGCAGCCTCATTCAGGGACTAGCAAACACCGGGGAGCTGTTTTTT. Its translation: CASSLIQGLANTGELFF.